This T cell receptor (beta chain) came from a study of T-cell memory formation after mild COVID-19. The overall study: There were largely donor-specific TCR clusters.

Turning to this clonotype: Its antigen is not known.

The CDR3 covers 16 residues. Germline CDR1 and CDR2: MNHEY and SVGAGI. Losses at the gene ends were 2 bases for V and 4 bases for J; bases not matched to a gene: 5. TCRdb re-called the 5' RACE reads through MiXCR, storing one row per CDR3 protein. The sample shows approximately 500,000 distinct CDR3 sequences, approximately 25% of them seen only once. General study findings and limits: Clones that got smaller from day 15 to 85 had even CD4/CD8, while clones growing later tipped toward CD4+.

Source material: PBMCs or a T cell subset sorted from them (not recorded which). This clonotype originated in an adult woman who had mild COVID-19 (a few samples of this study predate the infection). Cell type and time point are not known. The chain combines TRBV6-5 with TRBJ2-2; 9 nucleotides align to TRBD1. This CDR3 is CASSYLDRGGTGELFF. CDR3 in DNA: TGTGCCAGCAGTTACCTGGACAGGGGAGGCACCGGGGAGCTGTTTTTT.